The clone carrying this TCR beta chain was observed a single time. What it binds is unknown. Several immunoSEQ plates received, in even portions, the genomic DNA of each subset. TCRdb keeps only in-frame clones here, not all; method: immunoSEQ multiplex PCR. The sample includes about 2.2 million clones, about 92% seen only once; the top ten take under 2%. These data are taken from a study of shared clonotypes between healthy human individuals. Positive CCR7 selection of CD45RO-negative cells yielded the naive CD8 cells, and terminally differentiated effector memory CD45RA+ cells were excluded. Recent acute infections and vaccinations were absent in the healthy HIV-negative adult donors. Study findings and constraints: Non-shared clonotypes showed lower generation probabilities than clonotypes common to all four donors.

Source material: naive CD8+ T cells from PBMCs. This TCR derives from a man younger than 35 in good health. Some clones in this sample may be carry-over from other donors' samples.

This CDR3 reads CASSQVSFSSTDTQYF. DNA for the CDR3: TGTGCCAGCAGCCAAGTGAGTTTCTCTAGCACAGATACGCAGTATTTT. The V gene is TRBV14, the J gene TRBJ2-3; D is unresolved. The ends were cut back, 1 base at V and 0 bases at J, with 11 bases in the middle. Germline CDR1 reads SGHDN; CDR2 reads FVKESK. The CDR3 is 16 amino acids.